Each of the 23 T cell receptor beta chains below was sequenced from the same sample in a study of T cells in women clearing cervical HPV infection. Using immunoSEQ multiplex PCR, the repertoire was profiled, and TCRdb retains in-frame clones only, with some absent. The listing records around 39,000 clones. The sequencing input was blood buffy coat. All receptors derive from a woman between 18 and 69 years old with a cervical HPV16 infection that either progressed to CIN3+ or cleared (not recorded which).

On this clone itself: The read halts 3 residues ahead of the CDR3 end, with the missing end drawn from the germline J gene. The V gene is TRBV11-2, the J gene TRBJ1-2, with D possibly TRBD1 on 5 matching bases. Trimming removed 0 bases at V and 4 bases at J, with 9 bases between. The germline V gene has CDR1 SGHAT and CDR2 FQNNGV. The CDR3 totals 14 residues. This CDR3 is CASSLERGGYGYTF. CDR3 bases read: TGTGCCAGCAGCTTAGAAAGGGGCGGCTATGGC.

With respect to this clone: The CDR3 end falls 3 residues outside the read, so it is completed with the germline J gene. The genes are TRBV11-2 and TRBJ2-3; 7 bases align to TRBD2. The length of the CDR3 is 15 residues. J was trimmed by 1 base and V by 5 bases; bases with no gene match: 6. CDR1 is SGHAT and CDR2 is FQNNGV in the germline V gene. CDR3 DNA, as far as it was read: TGTGCCAGCAGCAGAGATGGGGGGGGCACAGATACG. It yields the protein CASSRDGGGTDT. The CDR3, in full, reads CASSRDGGGTDTQYF. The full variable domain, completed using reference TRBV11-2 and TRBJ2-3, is EAGVAQSPRYKIIEKRQSVAFWCNPISGHATLYWYQQILGQGPKLLIQFQNNGVVDDSQLPKDRFSAERLKGVDSTLKIQPAKLEDSAVYLCASSRDGGGTDTQYFGPGTRLTVL.

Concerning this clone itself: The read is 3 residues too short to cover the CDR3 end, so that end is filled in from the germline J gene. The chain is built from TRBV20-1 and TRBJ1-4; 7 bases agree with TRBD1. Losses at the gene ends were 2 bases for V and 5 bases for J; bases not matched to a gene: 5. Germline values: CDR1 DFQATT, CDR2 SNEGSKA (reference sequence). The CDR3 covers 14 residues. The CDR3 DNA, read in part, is TGCAGTGCTAGATACTCAGGGGGAAATGAAAAA. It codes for CSARYSGGNEK. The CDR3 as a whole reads CSARYSGGNEKLFF.

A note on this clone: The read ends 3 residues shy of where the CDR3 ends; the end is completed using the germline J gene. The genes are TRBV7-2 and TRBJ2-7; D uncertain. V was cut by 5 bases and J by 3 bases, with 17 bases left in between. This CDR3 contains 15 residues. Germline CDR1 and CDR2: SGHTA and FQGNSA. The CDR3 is CASSVQISQNYEQYF. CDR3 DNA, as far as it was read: TGTGCCAGCAGCGTCCAGATATCTCAAAACTACGAG. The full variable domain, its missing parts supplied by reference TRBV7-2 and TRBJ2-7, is GAGVSQSPSNKVTEKGKDVELRCDPISGHTALYWYRQSLGQGLEFLIYFQGNSAPDKSGLPSDRFSAERTGGSVSTLTIQRTQQEDSAVYLCASSVQISQNYEQYFGPGTRLTVT.

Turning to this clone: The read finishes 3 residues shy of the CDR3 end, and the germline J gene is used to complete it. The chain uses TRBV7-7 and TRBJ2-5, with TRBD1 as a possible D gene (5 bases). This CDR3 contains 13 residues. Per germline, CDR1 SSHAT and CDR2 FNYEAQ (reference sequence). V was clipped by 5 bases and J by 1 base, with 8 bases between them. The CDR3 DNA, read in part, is TGTGCCAGCAGCCGACAGCCCCAAGAGACC. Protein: CASSRQPQET. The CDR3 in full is CASSRQPQETQYF. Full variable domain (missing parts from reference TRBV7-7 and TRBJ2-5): GAGVSQSPRYKVTKRGQDVTLRCDPISSHATLYWYQQALGQGPEFLTYFNYEAQPDKSGLPSDRFSAERPEGSISTLTIQRTEQRDSAMYRCASSRQPQETQYFGPGTRLLVL.

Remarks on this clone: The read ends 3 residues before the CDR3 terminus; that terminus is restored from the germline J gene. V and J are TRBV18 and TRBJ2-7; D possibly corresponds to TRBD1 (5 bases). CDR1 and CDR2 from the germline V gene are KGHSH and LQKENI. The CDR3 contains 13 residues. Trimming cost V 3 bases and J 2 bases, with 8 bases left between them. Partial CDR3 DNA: TGTGCCAGCTCACCCAAGGACACCTACGAG. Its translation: CASSPKDTYE. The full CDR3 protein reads CASSPKDTYEQYF.

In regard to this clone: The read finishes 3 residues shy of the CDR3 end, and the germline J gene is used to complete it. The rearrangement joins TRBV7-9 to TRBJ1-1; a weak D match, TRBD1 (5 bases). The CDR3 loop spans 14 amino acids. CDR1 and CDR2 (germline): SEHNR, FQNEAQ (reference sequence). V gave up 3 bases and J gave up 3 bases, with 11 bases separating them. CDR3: CASSFLGGDTEAFF. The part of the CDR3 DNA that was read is TGTGCCAGCAGCTTTCTTGGGGGGGACACTGAA.

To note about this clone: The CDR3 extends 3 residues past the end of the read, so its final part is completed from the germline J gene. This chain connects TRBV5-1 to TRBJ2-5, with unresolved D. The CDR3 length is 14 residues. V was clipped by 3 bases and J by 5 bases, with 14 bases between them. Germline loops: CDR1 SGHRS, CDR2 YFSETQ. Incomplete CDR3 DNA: TGCGCCAGCAGCTCTGCTATGACATGGGAGACC. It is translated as CASSSAMTWET. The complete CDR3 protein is CASSSAMTWETQYF. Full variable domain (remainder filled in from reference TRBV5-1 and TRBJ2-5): KAGVTQTPRYLIKTRGQQVTLSCSPISGHRSVSWYQQTPGQGLQFLFEYFSETQRNKGNFPGRFSGRQFSNSRSEMNVSTLELGDSALYLCASSSAMTWETQYFGPGTRLLVL.

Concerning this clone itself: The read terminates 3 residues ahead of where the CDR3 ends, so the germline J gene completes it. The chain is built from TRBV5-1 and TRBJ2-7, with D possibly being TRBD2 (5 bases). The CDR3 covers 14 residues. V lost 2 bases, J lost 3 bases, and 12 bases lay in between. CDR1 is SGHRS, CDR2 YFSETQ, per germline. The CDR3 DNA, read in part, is TGCGCCAGCAGCTTTGGACTCGGATTCTACGAG. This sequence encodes CASSFGLGFYE. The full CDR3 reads CASSFGLGFYEQYF.

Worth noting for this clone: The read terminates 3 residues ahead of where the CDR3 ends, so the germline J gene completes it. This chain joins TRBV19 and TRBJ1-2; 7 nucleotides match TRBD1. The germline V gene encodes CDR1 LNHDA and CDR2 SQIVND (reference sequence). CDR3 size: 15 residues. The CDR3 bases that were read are TGTGCCAGTAGGATGACAGGGAATGGGGCAGATACC. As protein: CASRMTGNGADT. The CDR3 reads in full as CASRMTGNGADTYTF.

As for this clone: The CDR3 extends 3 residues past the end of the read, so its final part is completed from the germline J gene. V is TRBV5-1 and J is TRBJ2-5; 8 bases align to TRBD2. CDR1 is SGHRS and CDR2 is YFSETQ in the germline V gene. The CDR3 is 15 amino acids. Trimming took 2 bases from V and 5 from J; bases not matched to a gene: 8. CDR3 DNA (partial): TGCGCCAGCAGCTTTACTAGCGGCCTTCGTGAGACC. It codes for CASSFTSGLRET. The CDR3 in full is CASSFTSGLRETQYF.

This CDR3 reads CSARPNPRGRNTGELFF. Incomplete CDR3 DNA: TGCAGTGCTAGACCTAACCCAAGGGGGAGGAACACCGGGGAG. The chain links TRBV20-1 to TRBJ2-2; D might be TRBD1 (6 bases). The CDR3 is cut off 3 residues early in the read; its end comes from the germline J gene. The CDR3 is made up of 17 amino acids. The V end was cut by 2 bases, the J end by 1 base, with 17 bases between. Germline CDR1 and CDR2: DFQATT and SNEGSKA (reference sequence).

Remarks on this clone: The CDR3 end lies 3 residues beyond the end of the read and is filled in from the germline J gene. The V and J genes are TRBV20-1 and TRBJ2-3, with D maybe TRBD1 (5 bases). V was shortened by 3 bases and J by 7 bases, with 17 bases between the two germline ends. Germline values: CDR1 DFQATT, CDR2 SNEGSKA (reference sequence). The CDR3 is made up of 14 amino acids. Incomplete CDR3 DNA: TGCAGTGCTAGTCCTGGGGCAGGCGGACATACG. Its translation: CSASPGAGGHT. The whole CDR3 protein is CSASPGAGGHTQYF.

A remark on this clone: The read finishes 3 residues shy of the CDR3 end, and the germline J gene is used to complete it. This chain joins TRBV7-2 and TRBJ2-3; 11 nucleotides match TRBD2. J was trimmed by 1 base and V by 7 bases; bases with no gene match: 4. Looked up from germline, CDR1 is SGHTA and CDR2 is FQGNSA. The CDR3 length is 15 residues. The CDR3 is CASTTSGIGTDTQYF. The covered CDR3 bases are TGTGCCAGCACGACTAGCGGGATAGGCACAGATACG. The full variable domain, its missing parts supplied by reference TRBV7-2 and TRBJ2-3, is GAGVSQSPSNKVTEKGKDVELRCDPISGHTALYWYRQSLGQGLEFLIYFQGNSAPDKSGLPSDRFSAERTGGSVSTLTIQRTQQEDSAVYLCASTTSGIGTDTQYFGPGTRLTVL.

The covered CDR3 bases are TGTGCCAGTAGTATTAAGGGGCTGAACACTGAA. It specifies CASSIKGLNTE. The CDR3 as a whole reads CASSIKGLNTEAFF. This sequence joins TRBV19 and TRBJ1-1; D might be TRBD1 (5 bases). The CDR3 extends 3 residues past the end of the read, so its final part is completed from the germline J gene. Per the germline V gene, CDR1 is LNHDA and CDR2 is SQIVND (reference sequence). CDR3 size: 14 residues. V was clipped by 3 bases and J by 0 bases, with 8 bases between them.

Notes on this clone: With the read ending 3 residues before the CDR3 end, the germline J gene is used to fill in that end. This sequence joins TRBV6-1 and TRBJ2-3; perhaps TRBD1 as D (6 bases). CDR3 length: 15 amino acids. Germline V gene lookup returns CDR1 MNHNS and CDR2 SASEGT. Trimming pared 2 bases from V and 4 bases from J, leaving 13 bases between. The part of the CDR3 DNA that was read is TGTGCCAGCAGTGAACTAGGGGGTATAGCAGATACG. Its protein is CASSELGGIADT. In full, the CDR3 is CASSELGGIADTQYF.

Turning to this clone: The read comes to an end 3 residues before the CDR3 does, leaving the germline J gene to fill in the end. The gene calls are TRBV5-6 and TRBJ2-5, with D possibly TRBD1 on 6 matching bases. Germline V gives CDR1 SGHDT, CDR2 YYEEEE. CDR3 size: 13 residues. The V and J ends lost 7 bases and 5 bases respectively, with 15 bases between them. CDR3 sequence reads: CASSRDNRETQYF. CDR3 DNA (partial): TGTGCCAGCTCAAGGGACAATCGGGAGACC. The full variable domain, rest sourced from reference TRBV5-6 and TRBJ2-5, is DAGVTQSPTHLIKTRGQQVTLRCSPKSGHDTVSWYQQALGQGPQFIFQYYEEEERQRGNFPDRFSGHQFPNYSSELNVNALLLGDSALYLCASSRDNRETQYFGPGTRLLVL.

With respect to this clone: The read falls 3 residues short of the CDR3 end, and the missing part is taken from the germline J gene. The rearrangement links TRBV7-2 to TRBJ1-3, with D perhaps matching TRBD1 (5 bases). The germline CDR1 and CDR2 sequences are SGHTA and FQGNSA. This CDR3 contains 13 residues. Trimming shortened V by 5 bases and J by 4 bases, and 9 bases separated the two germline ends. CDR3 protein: CASSQGYGNTIYF. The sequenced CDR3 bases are TGTGCCAGCAGCCAGGGCTACGGAAACACC.

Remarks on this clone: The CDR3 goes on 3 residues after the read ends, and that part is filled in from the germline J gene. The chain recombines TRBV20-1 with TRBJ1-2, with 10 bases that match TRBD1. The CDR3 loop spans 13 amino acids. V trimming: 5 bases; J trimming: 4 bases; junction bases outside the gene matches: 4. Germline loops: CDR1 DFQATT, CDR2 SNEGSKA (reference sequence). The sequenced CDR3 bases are TGCAGTGCTCAGACAGGGGGCATCTATGGC. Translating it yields CSAQTGGIYG. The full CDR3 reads CSAQTGGIYGYTF.

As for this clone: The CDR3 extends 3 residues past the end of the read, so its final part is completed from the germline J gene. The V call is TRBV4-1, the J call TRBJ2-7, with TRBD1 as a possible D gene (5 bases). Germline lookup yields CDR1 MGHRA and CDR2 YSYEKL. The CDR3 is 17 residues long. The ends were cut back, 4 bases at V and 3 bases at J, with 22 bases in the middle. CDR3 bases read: TGCGCCAGCAGCCCGATTCTAGGGGCCTCAGAGGACTACGAG. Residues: CASSPILGASEDYE. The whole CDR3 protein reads CASSPILGASEDYEQYF.

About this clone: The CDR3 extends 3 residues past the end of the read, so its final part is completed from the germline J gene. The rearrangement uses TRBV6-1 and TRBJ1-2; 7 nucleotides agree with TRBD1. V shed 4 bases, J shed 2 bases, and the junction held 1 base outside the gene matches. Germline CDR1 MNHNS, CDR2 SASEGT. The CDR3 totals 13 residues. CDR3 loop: CASSATGNYGYTF. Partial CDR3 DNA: TGTGCCAGCAGTGCGACAGGGAACTATGGC.

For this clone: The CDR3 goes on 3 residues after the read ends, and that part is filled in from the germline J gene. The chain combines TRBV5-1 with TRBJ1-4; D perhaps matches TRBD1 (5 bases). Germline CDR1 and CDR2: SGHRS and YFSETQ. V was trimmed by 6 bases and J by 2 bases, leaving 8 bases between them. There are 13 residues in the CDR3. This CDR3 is CASKGLTNEKLFF. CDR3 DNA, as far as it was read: TGCGCCAGCAAGGGGTTGACTAATGAAAAA.

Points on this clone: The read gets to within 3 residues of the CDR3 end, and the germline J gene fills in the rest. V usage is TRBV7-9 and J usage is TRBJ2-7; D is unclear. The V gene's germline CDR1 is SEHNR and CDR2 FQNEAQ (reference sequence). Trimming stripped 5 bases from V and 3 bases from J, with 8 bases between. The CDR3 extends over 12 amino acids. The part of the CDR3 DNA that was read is TGTGCCAGCAGCCGGAACAGCTACGAG. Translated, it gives CASSRNSYE. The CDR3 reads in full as CASSRNSYEQYF.